The rows below give T cell receptor beta chains drawn from one sample of a study of beta chain features in type 1 diabetes. Profiling relied on immunoSEQ multiplex PCR, and the TCRdb table lists in-frame clones only, not all of them. The repertoire holds 150,000 or so clones, with roughly 59% as singletons. The sample taken for sequencing was naive CD4+ T cells from blood. The receptors were gathered from a man in his thirties or forties with type 1 diabetes. CDR3s include the opening cysteine and the closing phenylalanine or tryptophan.

j_gene	v_gene	CDR3aa
TRBJ2-4	TRBV7-8	CASSLSRENIQYF
TRBJ2-7	TRBV7-9	CASSLSRETEQYF
TRBJ1-4	TRBV19	CASNPGAAEKLFF
TRBJ2-7	TRBV7-9	CASSLEIPTEQYF
TRBJ1-4	TRBV21-1	CASNPRGANEKLFF
TRBJ2-3	TRBV28	CASSNPDTQYF
TRBJ2-7	TRBV29-1	CSVETQGFNEQYF
TRBJ2-1	TRBV7-9	CASRPLAGRPAAEQFF
TRBJ2-4	TRBV28	CASSPAHFYKNIQYF
TRBJ2-5	TRBV7-6	CASSFSWQETQYF
TRBJ1-2	TRBV29-1	CSVEDPDRVPYGYTF
TRBJ1-2	TRBV2	CASSLRQGNGYTF
TRBJ2-3	TRBV2	CASSELLSTDTQYF
TRBJ1-6	TRBV5-1	CASKPQEGEYPLHF
TRBJ2-3	TRBV10-3	CAIRLTGMGDTQYF
TRBJ2-2	TRBV2	CASNGPRVTGELFF
TRBJ1-3	TRBV30	CAWSAGTAGNTIYF
TRBJ2-1	TRBV29-1	CSVGRQVYNEQFF
TRBJ1-3	TRBV29-1	CSVAGRSSGNTIYF
TRBJ2-7	TRBV25-1	CASSDLGTSVAYEQYF
TRBJ2-5	TRBV5-1	CASSQTGAQRETQYF
TRBJ2-1	TRBV5-4	CASSRAMNDEQFF
TRBJ2-5	TRBV9	CASSVTGYQETQYF
TRBJ1-6	TRBV30	CAVTGAHSPLHF
TRBJ2-3	TRBV9	CASSVTLTDTQYF
TRBJ2-6	TRBV18	CASSRTDGASGANVLTF
TRBJ1-2	TRBV7-2	CASSFYDRVYGYTF
TRBJ2-4	TRBV9	CASSLDTQGDIQYF
TRBJ2-5	TRBV30	CAWSRTVQETQYF
TRBJ2-2	TRBV10-3	CAIRSNYTGELFF
TRBJ2-3	TRBV7-2	CASSRDRTTDTQYF